This T cell receptor (beta chain) was identified during a study of OX40 agonist ivuxolimab in advanced cancers. As regards this clone: The antigen is not known.

Overall study results and limits: Antigen specificity remained undetermined for the expanded peripheral T cells.

This table comes from immunoSEQ multiplex PCR, and its TCRdb copy is limited to in-frame clones, with some not included. The sample lists tens of thousands of clones, approximately 90% occurring once. V lost 1 base to trimming and J lost 3 bases, with 6 bases between them. There are 13 residues in the CDR3. Germline V gene data show CDR1 as KGHSH and CDR2 as LQKENI. The cohort excluded patients with autoimmune disease history or systemic immunosuppression. The timepoints at which blood was sampled were baseline, cycle 4 day 1, and cycle 7 day 1. This receptor was identified in an adult with an advanced solid tumor such as melanoma, head and neck, liver or kidney cancer. The chain recombines TRBV18 with TRBJ1-1; D may be TRBD1 (5 bases). Sequencing was performed on CD4+ or CD8+ T cells sorted from blood, taken in a trial of the OX40 agonist ivuxolimab. The CDR3 region is CASSPLRDTEAFF. The CDR3 DNA sequence: TGTGCCAGCTCACCACTCAGGGACACTGAAGCTTTCTTT.